This T cell receptor beta chain was retrieved from a study of shared clonotypes between healthy human individuals. Study donors comprised healthy, HIV-negative adults devoid of recent acute infection or vaccination. Profiled with immunoSEQ multiplex PCR; TCRdb holds only in-frame clones, not every one. The sample yields millions of clones, more than 80% seen once. This clone has just one count. Its target is unknown. Study-level results: With few donors, the genetic and exposure-history diversity represented was limited.

Sample: naive CD4+ T cells sorted from blood. The sample's subset: CD45RA+ positively selected. This TCR came from a young man in good health.

The CDR3 DNA reads as TGTGCCAGCAGCTTACTAGCGGAAGAGACCCAGTACTTC. This codes for CASSLLAEETQYF. The chain links TRBV7-9 to TRBJ2-5; TRBD2 agrees at 7 bases. From germline, CDR1 is SEHNR and CDR2 FQNEAQ (reference sequence). The junction had 0 bases not matched to a gene; V was cut back by 2 bases and J by 3 bases. The CDR3 spans 13 residues. The full variable domain, completed using reference TRBV7-9 and TRBJ2-5, is DTGVSQNPRHKITKRGQNVTFRCDPISEHNRLYWYRQTLGQGPEFLTYFQNEAQLEKSRLLSDRFSAERPKGSFSTLEIQRTEQGDSAMYLCASSLLAEETQYFGPGTRLLVL.